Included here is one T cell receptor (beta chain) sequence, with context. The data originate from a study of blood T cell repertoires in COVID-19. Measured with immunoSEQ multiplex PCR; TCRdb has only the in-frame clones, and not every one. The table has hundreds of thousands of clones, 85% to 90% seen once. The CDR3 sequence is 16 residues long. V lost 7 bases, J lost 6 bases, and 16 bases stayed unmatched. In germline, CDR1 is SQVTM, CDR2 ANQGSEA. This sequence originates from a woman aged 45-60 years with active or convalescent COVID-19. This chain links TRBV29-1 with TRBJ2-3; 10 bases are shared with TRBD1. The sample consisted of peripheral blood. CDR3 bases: TGCAGCGCCGAAGGTCCGGGACAGGGGCCAGGGGATACGCAGTATTTT. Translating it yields CSAEGPGQGPGDTQYF.